The source of this TCR beta chain is a study of T cells in narcolepsy. Turning to the study itself: Patients with NT1 or NT2 and healthy control donors were enrolled. The study, taken as a whole, reports: Healthy controls reportedly lacked the autoreactive clonotypes serially found in patients' blood. Some memory CD4+ repertoires had no autoreactive clone sequences.

Assay used: immunoSEQ multiplex PCR; TCRdb lists only in-frame clones, some missing. Of some 14,000 clones listed, 85% to 90% are singletons. The CDR3 is made up of 12 amino acids. Germline trimming cut 10 bases from V and 8 bases from J; bases unmatched to any gene: 10. Germline assignment: CDR1 LNHDA and CDR2 SQIVND (reference sequence). This clone has a handful of counts. The antigen is not known. Material: CD45RA- memory CD4+ T cells from PBMCs. The chain links TRBV19 to TRBJ1-2; 7 positions agree with TRBD1. This sequence originates from a human donor with narcolepsy. CDR3 coding DNA: TGTGCCACCCCGACAGGGAATGGCGGCTACACCTTC. It translates to CATPTGNGGYTF.